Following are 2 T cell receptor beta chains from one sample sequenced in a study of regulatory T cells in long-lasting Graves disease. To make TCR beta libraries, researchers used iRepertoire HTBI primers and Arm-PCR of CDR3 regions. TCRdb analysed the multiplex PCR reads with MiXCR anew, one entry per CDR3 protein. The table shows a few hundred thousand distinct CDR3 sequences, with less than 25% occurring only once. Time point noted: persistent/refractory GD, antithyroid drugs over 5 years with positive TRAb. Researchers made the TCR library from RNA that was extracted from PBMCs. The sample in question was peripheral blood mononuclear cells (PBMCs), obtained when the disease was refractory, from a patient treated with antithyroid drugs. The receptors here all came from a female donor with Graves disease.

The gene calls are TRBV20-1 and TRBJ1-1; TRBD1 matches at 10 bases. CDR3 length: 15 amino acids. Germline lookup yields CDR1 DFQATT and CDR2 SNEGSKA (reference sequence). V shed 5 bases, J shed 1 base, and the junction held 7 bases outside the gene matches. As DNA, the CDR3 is TGCAGTGCTTTCTCCGGGACAGGGGCGAACACTGAAGCTTTCTTT. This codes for CSAFSGTGANTEAFF.

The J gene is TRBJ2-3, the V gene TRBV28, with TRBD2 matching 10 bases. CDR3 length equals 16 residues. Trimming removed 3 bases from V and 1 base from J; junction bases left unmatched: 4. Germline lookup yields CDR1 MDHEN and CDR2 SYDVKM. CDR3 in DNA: TGTGCCAGCAGTTTTAAACTAGCGGGACGCACAGATACGCAGTATTTT. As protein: CASSFKLAGRTDTQYF.